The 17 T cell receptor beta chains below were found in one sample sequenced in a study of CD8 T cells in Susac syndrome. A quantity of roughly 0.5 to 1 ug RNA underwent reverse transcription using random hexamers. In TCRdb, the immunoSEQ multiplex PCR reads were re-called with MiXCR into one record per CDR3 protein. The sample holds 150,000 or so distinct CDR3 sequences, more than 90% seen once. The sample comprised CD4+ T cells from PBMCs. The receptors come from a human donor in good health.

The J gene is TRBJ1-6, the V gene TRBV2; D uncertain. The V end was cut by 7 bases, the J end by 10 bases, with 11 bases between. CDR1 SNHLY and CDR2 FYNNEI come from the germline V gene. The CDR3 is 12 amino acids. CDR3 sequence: CASKEDGSPLHF. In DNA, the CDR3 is TGTGCCAGCAAGGAGGATGGATCACCCCTCCACTTT.

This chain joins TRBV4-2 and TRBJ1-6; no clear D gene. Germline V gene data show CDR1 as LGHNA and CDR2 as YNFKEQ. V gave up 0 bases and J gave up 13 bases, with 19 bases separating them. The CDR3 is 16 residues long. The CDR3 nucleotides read TGTGCCAGCAGCCAAGACGAGGCTGCAAATCTATCTCCCCTCCACTTT. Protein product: CASSQDEAANLSPLHF.

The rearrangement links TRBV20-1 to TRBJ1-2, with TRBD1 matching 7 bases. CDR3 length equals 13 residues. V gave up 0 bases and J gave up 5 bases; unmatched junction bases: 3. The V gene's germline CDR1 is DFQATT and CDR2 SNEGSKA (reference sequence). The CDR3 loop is CSARDLQGYGYTF. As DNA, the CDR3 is TGCAGTGCTAGAGATTTACAGGGGTATGGCTACACCTTC.

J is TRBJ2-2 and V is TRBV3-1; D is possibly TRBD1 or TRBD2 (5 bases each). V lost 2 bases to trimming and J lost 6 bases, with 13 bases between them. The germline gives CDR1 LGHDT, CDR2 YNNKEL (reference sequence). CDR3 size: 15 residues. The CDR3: CASSQSVGVPGELFF. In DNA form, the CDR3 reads TGTGCCAGCAGCCAATCGGTGGGGGTCCCCGGGGAGCTGTTTTTT.

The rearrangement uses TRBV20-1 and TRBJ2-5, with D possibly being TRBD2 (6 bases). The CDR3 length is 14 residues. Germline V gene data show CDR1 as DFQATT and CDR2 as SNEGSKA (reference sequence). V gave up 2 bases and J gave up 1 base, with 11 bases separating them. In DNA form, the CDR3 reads TGCAGTGCTAGACACTCTAGCGCCCAAGAGACCCAGTACTTC. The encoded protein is CSARHSSAQETQYF.

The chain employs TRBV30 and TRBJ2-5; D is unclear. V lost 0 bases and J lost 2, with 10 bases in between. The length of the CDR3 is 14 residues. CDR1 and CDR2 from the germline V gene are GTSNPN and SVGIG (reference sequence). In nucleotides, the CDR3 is TGTGCCTGGAGTGTGCGATGGCGGCAAGAGACCCAGTACTTC. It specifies CAWSVRWRQETQYF. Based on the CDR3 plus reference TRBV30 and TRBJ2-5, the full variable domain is SQTIHQWPATLVQPVGSPLSLECTVEGTSNPNLYWYRQAAGRGLQLLFYSVGIGQISSEVPQNLSASRPQDRQFILSSKKLLLSDSGFYLCAWSVRWRQETQYFGPGTRLLVL.

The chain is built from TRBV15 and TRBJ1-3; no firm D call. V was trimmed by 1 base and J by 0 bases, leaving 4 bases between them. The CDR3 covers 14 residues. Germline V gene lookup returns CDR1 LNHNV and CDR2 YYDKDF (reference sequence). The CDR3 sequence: CATSRGSSGNTIYF. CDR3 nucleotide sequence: TGTGCCACCAGCAGAGGCAGCTCTGGAAACACCATATATTTT. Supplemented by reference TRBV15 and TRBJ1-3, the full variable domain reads DAMVIQNPRYQVTQFGKPVTLSCSQTLNHNVMYWYQQKSSQAPKLLFHYYDKDFNNEADTPDNFQSRRPNTSFCFLDIRSPGLGDTAMYLCATSRGSSGNTIYFGEGSWLTVV.

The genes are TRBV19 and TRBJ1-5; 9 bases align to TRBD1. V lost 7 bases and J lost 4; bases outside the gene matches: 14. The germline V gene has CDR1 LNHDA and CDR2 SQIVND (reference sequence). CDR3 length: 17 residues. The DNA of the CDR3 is TGTGCCAGTAAGGACAGGGGAGGACGGTACCGGAATCAGCCCCAGCATTTT. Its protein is CASKDRGGRYRNQPQHF.

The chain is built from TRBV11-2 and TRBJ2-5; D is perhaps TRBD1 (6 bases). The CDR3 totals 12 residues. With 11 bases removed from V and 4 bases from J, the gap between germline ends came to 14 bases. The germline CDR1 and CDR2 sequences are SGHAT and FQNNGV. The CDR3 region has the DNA TGTGCCTGGGGGCGCCCCCGAGAGACCCAGTACTTC. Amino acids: CAWGRPRETQYF.

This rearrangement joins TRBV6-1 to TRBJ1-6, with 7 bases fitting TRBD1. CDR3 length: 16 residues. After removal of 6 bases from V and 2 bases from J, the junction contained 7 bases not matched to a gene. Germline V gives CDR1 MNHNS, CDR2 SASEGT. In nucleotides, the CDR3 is TGTGCCAGCAGACCGACAGGGAACCCCTATAATTCACCCCTCCACTTT. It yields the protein CASRPTGNPYNSPLHF.

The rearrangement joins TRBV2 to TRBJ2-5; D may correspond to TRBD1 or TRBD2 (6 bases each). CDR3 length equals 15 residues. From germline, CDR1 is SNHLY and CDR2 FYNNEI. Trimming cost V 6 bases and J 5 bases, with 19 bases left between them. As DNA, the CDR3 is TGTGCCAGCAGGGACTACATGACAGGTGACGAGACCCAGTACTTC. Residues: CASRDYMTGDETQYF. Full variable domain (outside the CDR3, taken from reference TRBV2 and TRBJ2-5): EPEVTQTPSHQVTQMGQEVILRCVPISNHLYFYWYRQILGQKVEFLVSFYNNEISEKSEIFDDQFSVERPDGSNFTLKIRSTKLEDSAMYFCASRDYMTGDETQYFGPGTRLLVL.

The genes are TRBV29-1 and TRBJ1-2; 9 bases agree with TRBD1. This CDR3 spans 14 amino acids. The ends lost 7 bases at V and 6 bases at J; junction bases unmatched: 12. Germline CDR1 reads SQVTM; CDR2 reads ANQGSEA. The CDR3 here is CSARQGQGMDGYTF. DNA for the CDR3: TGCAGCGCGCGCCAAGGACAGGGGATGGATGGCTACACCTTC.

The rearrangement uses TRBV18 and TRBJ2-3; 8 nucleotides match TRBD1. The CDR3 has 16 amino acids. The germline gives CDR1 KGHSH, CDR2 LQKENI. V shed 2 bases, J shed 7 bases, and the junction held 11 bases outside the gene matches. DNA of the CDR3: TGTGCCAGCTCACCAGACAGACTTCAGGGGGCCCATACGCAGTATTTT. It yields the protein CASSPDRLQGAHTQYF.

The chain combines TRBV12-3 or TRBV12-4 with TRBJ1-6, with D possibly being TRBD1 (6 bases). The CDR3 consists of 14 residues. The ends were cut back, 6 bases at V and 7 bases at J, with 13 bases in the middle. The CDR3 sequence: CASSKQGMNSPLHF. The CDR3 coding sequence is TGTGCCAGCAGCAAACAGGGAATGAATTCACCCCTCCACTTT.

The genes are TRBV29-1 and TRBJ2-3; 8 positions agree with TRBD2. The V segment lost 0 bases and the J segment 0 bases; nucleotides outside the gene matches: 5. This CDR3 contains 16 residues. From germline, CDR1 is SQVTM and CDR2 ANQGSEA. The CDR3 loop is CSVEEGKRGSTDTQYF. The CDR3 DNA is TGCAGCGTTGAAGAAGGCAAGCGGGGGAGCACAGATACGCAGTATTTT.

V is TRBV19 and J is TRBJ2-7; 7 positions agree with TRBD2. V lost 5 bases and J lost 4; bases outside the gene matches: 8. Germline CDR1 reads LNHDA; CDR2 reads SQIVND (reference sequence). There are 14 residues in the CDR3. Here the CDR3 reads CASSLGRGAYEQYF. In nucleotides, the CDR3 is TGTGCCAGTAGTCTTGGGAGGGGAGCGTACGAGCAGTACTTC.

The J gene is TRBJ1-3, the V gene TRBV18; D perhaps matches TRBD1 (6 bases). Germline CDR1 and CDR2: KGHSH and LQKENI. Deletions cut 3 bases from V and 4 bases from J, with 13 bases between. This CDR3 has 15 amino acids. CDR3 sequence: CASSPQQGAGNTIYF. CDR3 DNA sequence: TGTGCCAGCTCACCTCAACAGGGTGCCGGAAACACCATATATTTT. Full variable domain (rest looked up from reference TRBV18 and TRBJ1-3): NAGVMQNPRHLVRRRGQEARLRCSPMKGHSHVYWYRQLPEEGLKFMVYLQKENIIDESGMPKERFSAEFPKEGPSILRIQQVVRGDSAAYFCASSPQQGAGNTIYFGEGSWLTVV.